This TCR beta chain stems from a study of T cell repertoires in cytomegalovirus infection. Turning to the study itself: In public TCR beta signatures, there were indications of both CMV infection and matching HLA type. Whole-study findings and limits: In two of eight donors, the top clonotype was HLA-C-restricted CMV-specific. Totalled public TCR beta family frequency picked out people who carried CMV plus the relevant HLA.

With V trimmed by 5 bases and J by 6 bases, 11 bases remained unmatched. The CDR3 extends over 16 amino acids. Germline V gene data show CDR1 as SGHTA and CDR2 as FQGNSA. TCRdb re-called the reads through MiXCR, storing one row per CDR3 protein. This table holds about 260,000 distinct CDR3 sequences, about 13% found once. At least ten counts were recorded for this clonotype. What it recognizes is unknown. The TCR originated in a human donor in good health (CMV status not recorded). Some clones in this sample may be carry-over from other donors' samples. The chain is built from TRBV7-2 and TRBJ2-7, with 12 bases identical to TRBD2. Sequencing was done on a sample of PBMCs. CDR3 amino acids: CASSPKPSGRAIEQYF. In DNA, the CDR3 is TGTGCCAGCAGCCCAAAGCCTAGCGGGAGGGCGATCGAGCAGTACTTC.